This paragraph reports one TCR beta chain. Relative to the germline gene, one junction end is altered; a read error may explain this. The CDR3 spans 18 residues. Germline CDR1 and CDR2: LGHNA and YSLEER. This sample stems from a study of T-cell reconstitution after alpha-beta-depleted transplantation in children. Unique molecular identifiers were built into the TCRbeta library. TCRdb processed the PCR reads anew with MiXCR; each CDR3 protein has one entry. The table lists roughly 300,000 distinct CDR3 sequences, around 10% of them singletons. The source is a human donor who donated a stem cell graft to a child with acute lymphoblastic leukemia. The V and J genes are TRBV4-3 and TRBJ1-3, with 10 bases identical to TRBD1. Sample: PBMCs from the stem cell graft donor, taken from the stem cell graft. CDR3 residues: CASTQDWRQGAFGNTIYF. CDR3 sequence (DNA): TGCGCCAGCACCCAAGATTGGCGACAGGGGGCGTTTGGAAACACCATATATTTT.